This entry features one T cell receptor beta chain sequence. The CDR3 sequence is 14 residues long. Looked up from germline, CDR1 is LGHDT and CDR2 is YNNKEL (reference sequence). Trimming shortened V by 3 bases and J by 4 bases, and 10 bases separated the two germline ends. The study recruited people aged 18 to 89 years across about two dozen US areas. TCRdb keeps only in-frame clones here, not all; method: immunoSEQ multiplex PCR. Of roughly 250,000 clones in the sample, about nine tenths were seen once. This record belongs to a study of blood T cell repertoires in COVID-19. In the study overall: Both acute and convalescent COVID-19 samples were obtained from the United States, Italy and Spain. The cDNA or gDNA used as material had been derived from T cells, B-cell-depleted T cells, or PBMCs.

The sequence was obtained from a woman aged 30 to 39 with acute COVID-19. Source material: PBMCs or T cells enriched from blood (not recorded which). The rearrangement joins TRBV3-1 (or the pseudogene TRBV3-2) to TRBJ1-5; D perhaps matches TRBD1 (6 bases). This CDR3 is CASSHSGANQPQHF. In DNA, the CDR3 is TGTGCCAGCAGCCACTCAGGGGCTAATCAGCCCCAGCATTTT.